These 12 T cell receptor beta chains were all obtained from the same sample, sequenced in a study of blood T cells in healthy people across ages. Next came a second PCR, run for about 7 to 12 cycles, which used a sample-barcoded 5' primer along with a J-beta primer mix. From the 5' RACE reads, TCRdb called clonotypes with MiXCR, one entry per CDR3 protein. Found here are over 1,500,000 distinct CDR3 sequences, around 40% of them singletons; the top ten hold about 23%. Sequenced input: blood. These receptors were collected from a human donor in good health.

V and J are TRBV2 and TRBJ1-2; the D gene is possibly TRBD1 (6 bases). Germline CDR1 reads SNHLY; CDR2 reads FYNNEI. Deletions cut 6 bases from V and 4 bases from J, with 12 bases between. There are 13 residues in the CDR3. The CDR3 coding sequence is TGTGCCAGCAGGGAGACAGGACCCTATGGCTACACCTTC. Translation: CASRETGPYGYTF.

This clonotype was counted only a few times. V gene TRBV27 combines with J gene TRBJ2-1; the match to TRBD2 covers 12 bases. CDR1 and CDR2 from the germline V gene are MNHEY and SMNVEV (reference sequence). CDR3 length: 15 amino acids. The ends lost 5 bases at V and 5 bases at J; junction bases unmatched: 4. The CDR3 DNA sequence: TGTGCCAGCAGTATTCTAGCGGGGGGGCACAATGAGCAGTTCTTC. Amino acids: CASSILAGGHNEQFF.

This clonotype was counted a few times. The CDR3 DNA follows: TGTGCCAGCAGCTTATGGGATCGGGAGGAGCAGTACTTC. As protein: CASSLWDREEQYF. The chain combines TRBV7-2 with TRBJ2-4; 7 positions match TRBD2. Trimming removed 2 bases from V and 13 bases from J; junction bases left unmatched: 8. CDR3 length: 13 residues. CDR1 is SGHTA, CDR2 FQGNSA, per germline.

The genes are TRBV12-5 and TRBJ2-7; TRBD2 is a possible D gene (6 bases). In germline, CDR1 is LGHNT, CDR2 FRNRAP. The CDR3 loop spans 15 amino acids. V was clipped by 4 bases and J by 2 bases, with 15 bases between them. The CDR3 loop is CASGSGVEAAYEQYF. In DNA form, the CDR3 reads TGTGCTAGTGGTTCGGGGGTAGAGGCGGCCTACGAGCAGTACTTC.

The chain recombines TRBV7-2 with TRBJ1-2, with TRBD1 as a possible D gene (6 bases). Trimming shortened V by 1 base and J by 7 bases, and 13 bases separated the two germline ends. Germline loops: CDR1 SGHTA, CDR2 FQGNSA. This CDR3 is 14 amino acids long. In DNA form, the CDR3 reads TGTGCCAGCAGCTTAGACTACAGGGAGGGTGGCTACACCTTC. Its protein product is CASSLDYREGGYTF. The full variable domain, with the rest looked up from reference TRBV7-2 and TRBJ1-2, is GAGVSQSPSNKVTEKGKDVELRCDPISGHTALYWYRQSLGQGLEFLIYFQGNSAPDKSGLPSDRFSAERTGGSVSTLTIQRTQQEDSAVYLCASSLDYREGGYTFGSGTRLTVV.

This clonotype was counted between two and nine times. The chain joins TRBV25-1 to TRBJ2-3; 7 bases are a match to TRBD1. Unmatched junction bases numbered 6, after V lost 6 bases and J lost 3 bases. The CDR3 runs to 14 residues. Per germline, CDR1 MGHDK and CDR2 SYGVNS. The CDR3 loop reads CASSDRDPTDTQYF. CDR3 sequence (DNA): TGTGCCAGCAGCGACAGGGATCCGACAGATACGCAGTATTTT.

This clonotype was observed a few times. This chain joins TRBV7-6 and TRBJ2-7; weak D call: TRBD1 (5 bases). The CDR3 has 14 residues. V lost 5 bases and J 3 bases, leaving 14 bases between the germline ends. Germline-derived CDR1 and CDR2 are SGHVS and FNYEAQ. DNA of the CDR3: TGTGCCAGCAGCCGTACAAACCAGGGCTACGAGCAGTACTTC. Translating gives CASSRTNQGYEQYF.

CDR3 in DNA: TGTGCCACCCAGGGGAGGGGTGGCGGTGGCTACACCTTC. It codes for CATQGRGGGGYTF. This sequence joins TRBV7-2 and TRBJ1-2; tentative D call: TRBD1 (6 bases). CDR3 length: 13 residues. V was pared by 10 bases and J by 7 bases, with 19 bases between. Germline V gene sequence: CDR1 SGHTA, CDR2 FQGNSA. Supplemented by reference TRBV7-2 and TRBJ1-2, the full variable domain reads GAGVSQSPSNKVTEKGKDVELRCDPISGHTALYWYRQSLGQGLEFLIYFQGNSAPDKSGLPSDRFSAERTGGSVSTLTIQRTQQEDSAVYLCATQGRGGGGYTFGSGTRLTVV.

CDR3 amino acids: CSAEQGTYNSPLHF. The CDR3 DNA sequence: TGCAGTGCCGAACAGGGAACCTATAATTCACCCCTCCACTTT. The chain carries TRBV20-1 and TRBJ1-6, with D maybe TRBD1 (6 bases). Trimming cost V 6 bases and J 2 bases, with 11 bases left between them. The germline CDR1 and CDR2 sequences are DFQATT and SNEGSKA (reference sequence). This CDR3 region has 14 residues.

V gene TRBV14 combines with J gene TRBJ1-5, with TRBD1 as a possible D gene (5 bases). Per the germline V gene, CDR1 is SGHDN and CDR2 is FVKESK. Trimming shortened V by 1 base and J by 6 bases, and 10 bases separated the two germline ends. This CDR3 is 14 amino acids long. CDR3 sequence (DNA): TGTGCCAGCAGCCAAGGGGGCGCCGGTCAGCCCCAGCATTTT. Encoded protein: CASSQGGAGQPQHF.

J is TRBJ2-4 and V is TRBV2; no reliable D call. This CDR3 has 11 amino acids. Germline V CDR1 and CDR2: SNHLY, FYNNEI. V gave up 6 bases and J gave up 6 bases, with 6 bases separating them. CDR3 bases: TGTGCCAGCAGCGCCCTAAACATTCAGTACTTC. Translating it yields CASSALNIQYF.

The rearrangement joins TRBV4-1 to TRBJ2-1; possibly TRBD1 for D (5 bases). The germline V and J ends were trimmed by 7 bases and 9 bases, with 22 bases remaining between them. The CDR3 contains 15 residues. Germline values: CDR1 MGHRA, CDR2 YSYEKL. The CDR3 loop reads CASNRVYGQGLEQFF. CDR3 coding DNA: TGCGCCAGCAACCGAGTGTACGGACAAGGCCTTGAGCAGTTCTTC.